The T cell receptor (beta chain) described here comes from a study of T cell repertoires in cytomegalovirus infection. Germline V gene lookup returns CDR1 SNHLY and CDR2 FYNNEI. The CDR3 is 14 residues long. Trimming took 4 bases from V and 6 from J, leaving 15 bases between them. MiXCR was run by TCRdb on the reads, yielding one entry per CDR3 protein. The repertoire holds around 740,000 distinct CDR3 sequences, with 35% as singletons. The TCR sequence derives from a human donor in good health (CMV status not recorded). Some clones in this sample may be carry-over from other donors' samples. Specimen: PBMCs. The genes are TRBV2 and TRBJ1-1, with D unclear. The CDR3 DNA is TGTGCCAGCAGTGCCAACCCAGGTACCGCTGAAGCTTTCTTT. This gives the protein CASSANPGTAEAFF.